This is a list of T cell receptor beta chains from one sample in a study of Ad26.COV2.S vaccination and SARS-CoV-2 variants. Generated by immunoSEQ multiplex PCR, the TCRdb table keeps only in-frame clones and is missing some. This sample has about 400,000 clones, with around nine tenths found just once. The sequenced sample was peripheral blood, obtained in a trial of Ad26.COV2.S vaccine versus placebo. All receptors derive from a person aged 18 to 65 who received the Ad26.COV2.S COVID-19 vaccine or a placebo. Both conserved end residues are part of each CDR3. The order of the fields is clone size, J gene, V gene, D gene, CDR3 DNA, CDR3 protein. A D gene is named only where the DNA matches it firmly. Where a row states a size, it is once, few, many or the class of an expanded clone; other rows omit it.

>.|TRBJ2-1|TRBV27|.
TGTGCCAGCGGCTGGGACTCTGACAATGAGCAGTTCTTC
CASGWDSDNEQFF
>.|TRBJ2-7|TRBV15|.
TGTGCCACCAGCAGCTCCAGAGGACAGACCTACGAGCAGTACTTC
CATSSSRGQTYEQYF
>.|TRBJ2-1|TRBV29-1|.
TGCAGCGTTGGACTCCAAAGCTCCTACAATGAGCAGTTCTTC
CSVGLQSSYNEQFF
>few|TRBJ2-1|TRBV6-1|.
TGTGCCAGCAGTTCATCGGCTCCGGGGACCAATGAGCAGTTCTTC
CASSSSAPGTNEQFF
>.|TRBJ1-4|TRBV21-1|.
TGTGCCAGCAGCAAAGAGGTCGGTGGTGGACTGTTTTTT
CASSKEVGGGLFF
>once|TRBJ2-1|TRBV2|TRBD1
TGTGCCAGCAGGCCAGGGGGCATCATGGATGAGCAGTTCTTC
CASRPGGIMDEQFF
>.|TRBJ2-7|TRBV19|.
TGTGCCAGTAGTGCGGGACAGACCTCCCTGGTTACGGAGCAGTACTTC
CASSAGQTSLVTEQYF
>.|TRBJ2-3|TRBV5-3|TRBD1
TGTGCCAGAAGCTTGGGGACAGGGAAGGAAGATACGCAGTATTTT
CARSLGTGKEDTQYF
>.|TRBJ1-2|TRBV7-2|.
TGTGCCAGCAGCTTAGCACACCGCCAATGGGGCTACACCTTC
CASSLAHRQWGYTF
>.|TRBJ2-1|TRBV7-9|.
TGTGCCAGCAGCTCGTCTCCGGGCGATGAGCAGTTCTTC
CASSSSPGDEQFF
>.|TRBJ2-1|TRBV6-5|.
TGTGCCAGCAGTTCCGGGGGGGACAGGGTAGGTTATGAGCAGTTCTTC
CASSSGGDRVGYEQFF
>.|TRBJ2-1|TRBV13|.
TGTGCCAGCACCCTGGGGTCTTACAATGAGCAGTTCTTC
CASTLGSYNEQFF
>.|TRBJ2-7|TRBV18|.
TGTGCCAGCTCACCAATTCCGGGAAGTACCATCTACGAGCAGTACTTC
CASSPIPGSTIYEQYF
>few|TRBJ1-5|TRBV4-3|TRBD1
TGCGCCAGCAGCCAGGGACAGGGTCAGCCCCAGCATTTT
CASSQGQGQPQHF
>.|TRBJ1-3|TRBV5-1|.
TGCGCCAGCAGCGATGGGGGCGATGGAAACACCATATATTTT
CASSDGGDGNTIYF
>.|TRBJ2-3|TRBV5-1|.
TGCGCCAGCAGCCGTCCCGGTCCAGATACGCAGTATTTT
CASSRPGPDTQYF
>.|TRBJ2-3|TRBV19|TRBD1
TGTGCCAGTACGAATTCCCGGGGCGGACAGGGATCTAGCACAGATACGCAGTATTTT
CASTNSRGGQGSSTDTQYF
>.|TRBJ2-7|TRBV28|.
TGTGCCAGCAGTTCCTCAGGGGCCTGGGGGTACGAGCAGTACTTC
CASSSSGAWGYEQYF
>.|TRBJ2-5|TRBV10-3|.
TGTGCCATCAGTGCCTCCGGGTCCGAGGCGGCCCAGTACTTC
CAISASGSEAAQYF
>.|TRBJ1-5|TRBV10-3|TRBD1
TGTGCCATCTCCGGACAGGGAAGAGGCAATCAGCCCCAGCATTTT
CAISGQGRGNQPQHF
>.|TRBJ2-5|TRBV4-3|.
TGCGCCAGCAGCCAAGATTGGGTGGCGGCGGGGGCTTCAGAGACCCAGTACTTC
CASSQDWVAAGASETQYF
>.|TRBJ1-2|TRBV28|TRBD1
TGTGCCAGCAACTACTTTGGACAGGGATGGCGGTATGGCTACACCTTC
CASNYFGQGWRYGYTF
>.|TRBJ1-2|TRBV7-8|.
TGTGCCAGCAGCTTGGGTCCGGGGCGGGGCTATGGCTACACCTTC
CASSLGPGRGYGYTF
>.|TRBJ2-3|TRBV19|.
TGTGCCAGTAGTATCACAGTAGACACAGATACGCAGTATTTT
CASSITVDTDTQYF
>.|TRBJ2-2|TRBV5-1|TRBD1
TGCGCCAGCAGCTCCCGACAGGGGGACACCGGGGAGCTGTTTTTT
CASSSRQGDTGELFF
>.|TRBJ1-2|TRBV5-8|.
TGTGCCAGCAGCTTGGTCTATGGCTACACCTTC
CASSLVYGYTF
>.|TRBJ1-5|TRBV27|.
TGTGCCAGCAGTTCGAATAAAAGGGGCAATCAGCCCCAGCATTTT
CASSSNKRGNQPQHF
>.|TRBJ2-4|TRBV7-2|.
TGTGCCAGCAGCTTCAGGGGCGGGGACATTCAGTACTTC
CASSFRGGDIQYF
>.|TRBJ2-2|TRBV6-5|TRBD1
TGTGCCAGCAGTTTCCTGGACAGGGTAATGACCGGGGAGCTGTTTTTT
CASSFLDRVMTGELFF
>.|TRBJ2-1|TRBV5-1|.
TGCGCCAGCAGCTCCTACGGGAGCAATGAGCAGTTCTTC
CASSSYGSNEQFF
>.|TRBJ2-1|TRBV5-4|.
TGTGCCAGCACTAGAGGGAGGAATGAGCAGTTCTTC
CASTRGRNEQFF
>.|TRBJ1-2|TRBV6-5|.
TGTGCCAGCAGTTACTCGTTACAGGGCCTAAACTATGGCTACACCTTC
CASSYSLQGLNYGYTF
>.|TRBJ1-5|TRBV27|.
TGTGCCAGCAGTTCAGGGGTTAATCAGCCCCAGCATTTT
CASSSGVNQPQHF
>.|TRBJ1-5|TRBV2|.
TGTGCCAGCACAGGACAGATGCAAGGTCAGCCCCAGCATTTT
CASTGQMQGQPQHF
>.|TRBJ1-1|TRBV28|.
TGTGCCGCTCCGGGACCAGGCGGCACTGAAGCTTTCTTT
CAAPGPGGTEAFF
>.|TRBJ2-2|TRBV11-3|.
TGTGCCAGCAGCTCGGTGAACACCGGGGAGCTGTTTTTT
CASSSVNTGELFF
>.|TRBJ1-4|TRBV18|.
TGTGCCAGCTCACCACCATCGTATCTTGAAAAACTGTTTTTT
CASSPPSYLEKLFF
>.|TRBJ1-2|TRBV7-8|.
TGTGCCAGCAGCCTCCTTCCTGGCTACACCTTC
CASSLLPGYTF
>.|TRBJ1-2|TRBV12-3/TRBV12-4|.
TGTGCCAGCGTCTATCGCTATGGCTACACCTTC
CASVYRYGYTF
>.|TRBJ2-3|TRBV7-8|.
TGTGCCAGCAGCCCGGCGGGGCCTATATCGCAGTATTTT
CASSPAGPISQYF
>.|TRBJ2-1|TRBV7-9|.
TGTGCCAGCAAAGCTTACACCGGGACAGAGCAGTTCTTC
CASKAYTGTEQFF
>.|TRBJ2-3|TRBV6-6|TRBD2
TGTGCCAGCAGTTATAGGCGGGGGGGCTTTGCTGATACGCAGTATTTT
CASSYRRGGFADTQYF
>.|TRBJ2-2|TRBV7-2|TRBD2
TGTGCCAGCAGCACTCTAGCGGGGGGGCCAGGGCACACCGGGGAGCTGTTTTTT
CASSTLAGGPGHTGELFF
>few|TRBJ2-2|TRBV9|.
TGTGCCAGCAGCAAGGGTTGGGAGCTGTTTTTT
CASSKGWELFF
>.|TRBJ1-6|TRBV25-1|.
TGTGCCAGCAGTGAATTCGGGACACGGACTGGTTCACCCCTCCACTTT
CASSEFGTRTGSPLHF
>.|TRBJ2-2|TRBV9|TRBD2
TGTGCCAGCAGCGTAGGTGGGGGGAGGGCCACCGGGGAGCTGTTTTTT
CASSVGGGRATGELFF
>.|TRBJ1-1|TRBV6-2/TRBV6-3|.
TGTGCCAGCAGTTACGGGCAGAACACTGAAGCTTTCTTT
CASSYGQNTEAFF
>.|TRBJ1-5|TRBV6-2/TRBV6-3|.
TGTGCCAGCAACCCTACGATAGGGGGGTTACAGCCCCAGCATTTT
CASNPTIGGLQPQHF
>.|TRBJ2-7|TRBV5-4|TRBD1
TGTGCCAGCAGCTTACAGGGGCCATCTCCCTACGAGCAGTACTTC
CASSLQGPSPYEQYF
>.|TRBJ2-1|TRBV19|.
TGTGCCAGTAGTATAGCCGCGACAGGGAGGAGTAAGGACAATGAGCAGTTCTTC
CASSIAATGRSKDNEQFF